The following is a T cell receptor (beta chain) sequence with its context. Its target is unknown. This sample was taken from a study of identical twins. The cDNA had a unique molecular identifier and a template-switch universal primer site. A single record per CDR3 protein comes from TCRdb applying MiXCR to the 5' RACE reads. The table records 500,000 or so distinct CDR3 sequences, roughly an eighth of them present only once. General study results and limits: Researchers reported weaker excess twin sharing in beta out-of-frame sequences. The presence of invariant MAIT and iNKT cells could partly confound analyses of zero-insertion sequences. Instead of following the same donors, the conclusions were based on cross-sectional statistical analysis.

The CDR3 consists of 16 residues. V was cut by 2 bases and J by 1 base, with 15 bases left in between. Germline V gene data show CDR1 as SGHRS and CDR2 as YFSETQ. The same sample was also used in a study of yellow fever vaccine responses in identical twins.

This chain joins TRBV5-1 and TRBJ1-1, with a weak D call TRBD1 (5 bases). This TCR derives from a woman under 30 in good health. The sample taken for sequencing was CD4+ T cells sorted from blood. DNA for the CDR3: TGCGCCAGCAGCTTAAGCAGGGCGTCGGGGAACACTGAAGCTTTCTTT. Translating it yields CASSLSRASGNTEAFF.